Below, 21 T cell receptor beta chains from the same sample are listed, as sequenced in a study of shared clonotypes between healthy human individuals. CD8 cells classed as naive were CD45RO-negative and positively selected for CCR7, excluding terminally differentiated effector memory CD45RA+ cells. The table came from immunoSEQ multiplex PCR; TCRdb's copy has only in-frame clones and leaves some out. This sample yields around 550,000 clones, of which 85% to 95% are seen a single time; over 0.1% belongs to the top ten. The sample comprised naive CD8+ T cells sorted from blood. The source of these receptors is a woman younger than 45 in good health.

The chain couples TRBV6-1 to TRBJ1-5, with D unclear. Germline V CDR1 and CDR2: MNHNS, SASEGT. There are 14 residues in the CDR3. In DNA, the CDR3 is TGTGCGTCGAGGAGCTGGGATGGTAATCAGCCCCAGCATTTT. Residues: CASRSWDGNQPQHF.

J is TRBJ2-3 and V is TRBV27; 11 bases fit TRBD2. Losses at the gene ends were 2 bases for V and 6 bases for J; bases not matched to a gene: 10. This CDR3 is built from 17 residues. The germline gives CDR1 MNHEY, CDR2 SMNVEV (reference sequence). Here the CDR3 DNA reads TGTGCCAGCAGTTTACTCCTAGCGGGAGGTTTAGGGGATACGCAGTATTTT. As protein: CASSLLLAGGLGDTQYF.

J is TRBJ1-2 and V is TRBV7-9, with D maybe TRBD1 (5 bases). This CDR3 has 16 residues. The V gene's germline CDR1 is SEHNR and CDR2 FQNEAQ (reference sequence). Trimming took 5 bases from V and 2 from J, leaving 18 bases between them. Here the CDR3 DNA reads TGTGCCAGCAGCCCAGCGGGGGGAAGAGGGAACTATGGCTACACCTTC. It specifies CASSPAGGRGNYGYTF.

The chain has TRBV10-2 and TRBJ1-3, with 9 nucleotides matching TRBD1. The CDR3 is 13 residues long. Unmatched junction bases numbered 5, after V lost 10 bases and J lost 4 bases. Germline values: CDR1 WSHSY, CDR2 SAAADI. CDR3 residues: CATRTGDGNTIYF. CDR3 nucleotide sequence: TGCGCCACCAGGACAGGGGACGGAAACACCATATATTTT.

The V gene is TRBV12-5, the J gene TRBJ2-2; 8 bases match TRBD2. CDR3 size: 16 residues. Per germline, CDR1 LGHNT and CDR2 FRNRAP. Trimming took 6 bases from V and 7 from J; bases not matched to a gene: 13. The CDR3 coding sequence is TGTGCTAGTGGCCAAATACGGGAGGGCCGAGGCGGGGAGCTGTTTTTT. It codes for CASGQIREGRGGELFF. Drawing the rest from reference TRBV12-5 and TRBJ2-2, the complete variable domain is DARVTQTPRHKVTEMGQEVTMRCQPILGHNTVFWYRQTMMQGLELLAYFRNRAPLDDSGMPKDRFSAEMPDATLATLKIQPSEPRDSAVYFCASGQIREGRGGELFFGEGSRLTVL.

This clone appeared a single time. The CDR3 spells CASSSQGPTYEQYF. CDR3 in DNA: TGTGCCAGCAGCTCCCAGGGTCCTACCTACGAGCAGTACTTC. The gene calls are TRBV27 and TRBJ2-7, with a tentative D call TRBD1 (5 bases). Trimming stripped 6 bases from V and 2 bases from J, with 14 bases between. From germline, CDR1 is MNHEY and CDR2 SMNVEV (reference sequence). The CDR3 has 14 amino acids.

The V gene is TRBV7-9, the J gene TRBJ2-1; 10 nucleotides align to TRBD2. The CDR3 totals 16 residues. Germline CDR1 is SEHNR and CDR2 is FQNEAQ (reference sequence). V was pared by 5 bases and J by 5 bases, with 9 bases of the junction left unmatched. CDR3 bases: TGTGCCAGCAGCACGACTAGCGGGCGCCAACACAATGAGCAGTTCTTC. Residues: CASSTTSGRQHNEQFF. Looking up the rest from reference TRBV7-9 and TRBJ2-1 gives the full variable domain: DTGVSQNPRHKITKRGQNVTFRCDPISEHNRLYWYRQTLGQGPEFLTYFQNEAQLEKSRLLSDRFSAERPKGSFSTLEIQRTEQGDSAMYLCASSTTSGRQHNEQFFGPGTRLTVL.

The J gene is TRBJ2-3, the V gene TRBV5-4; 10 bases match TRBD1. J was trimmed by 3 bases and V by 4 bases; bases with no gene match: 5. The V gene's germline CDR1 is SGHNT and CDR2 YYREEE (reference sequence). The CDR3 is 15 residues long. The CDR3: CASSHDRGLTDTQYF. The CDR3, as DNA: TGTGCCAGCAGCCACGACAGGGGGCTGACAGATACGCAGTATTTT. The variable domain in full, with the rest retrieved from reference TRBV5-4 and TRBJ2-3, is ETGVTQSPTHLIKTRGQQVTLRCSSQSGHNTVSWYQQALGQGPQFIFQYYREEENGRGNFPPRFSGLQFPNYSSELNVNALELDDSALYLCASSHDRGLTDTQYFGPGTRLTVL.

The chain has TRBV14 and TRBJ2-7, with TRBD2 as a possible D gene (5 bases). The germline V gene has CDR1 SGHDN and CDR2 FVKESK. This CDR3 region has 13 residues. With 1 base removed from V and 4 bases from J, the gap between germline ends came to 8 bases. DNA of the CDR3: TGTGCCAGCAGCCAAGGACTACTGTACGAGCAGTACTTC. This sequence encodes CASSQGLLYEQYF.

The chain joins TRBV29-1 to TRBJ2-7, with 9 nucleotides matching TRBD2. Germline V gene sequence: CDR1 SQVTM, CDR2 ANQGSEA. J gave up 6 bases and V 4 bases, and 4 bases lay outside the gene matches. The CDR3 runs 12 residues. This chain's CDR3 is CSVVGLAGEQYF. In nucleotides, the CDR3 is TGCAGCGTTGTGGGACTAGCAGGCGAGCAGTACTTC.

The chain uses TRBV7-8 and TRBJ2-4, with unresolved D. V was trimmed by 5 bases and J by 1 base, leaving 9 bases between them. Germline assignment: CDR1 SGHVS and CDR2 FQNEAQ. The CDR3 length is 14 residues. The CDR3: CASSAYGAKNIQYF. The CDR3 nucleotides read TGTGCCAGCAGCGCCTACGGGGCCAAAAACATTCAGTACTTC.

The chain recombines TRBV4-1 with TRBJ2-5; the match to TRBD1 covers 7 bases. V was pared by 7 bases and J by 2 bases, with 10 bases of the junction left unmatched. CDR3 size: 15 residues. The germline gives CDR1 MGHRA, CDR2 YSYEKL. The CDR3 loop is CASNSDRGRQETQYF. As DNA, the CDR3 is TGCGCCAGCAATTCGGATAGGGGGCGTCAAGAGACCCAGTACTTC.

The CDR3 loop is CASSQEPLRGETYEQYF. CDR3 nucleotides: TGCGCCAGCAGCCAAGAGCCCTTAAGGGGAGAAACCTACGAGCAGTACTTC. The rearrangement links TRBV4-1 to TRBJ2-7; D may correspond to TRBD1 or TRBD2 (5 bases each). Germline V gene data show CDR1 as MGHRA and CDR2 as YSYEKL. Trimming took off 0 bases at V and 2 bases at J, with 17 bases between the two ends. The CDR3 length is 17 residues.

The V and J genes are TRBV7-2 and TRBJ2-7; 9 nucleotides agree with TRBD2. This CDR3 contains 17 residues. CDR1 SGHTA and CDR2 FQGNSA come from the germline V gene. V shed 3 bases and J 2 bases; nucleotides not matched to a gene: 11. CDR3 bases: TGTGCCAGCAGCTTTTTTGGGGTAGCGGGAGTCGCCTACGAGCAGTACTTC. Translation gives CASSFFGVAGVAYEQYF.

The chain carries TRBV10-2 and TRBJ1-2, with D possibly being TRBD1 (6 bases). Trimming pared 6 bases from V and 8 bases from J, leaving 13 bases between. Germline values: CDR1 WSHSY, CDR2 SAAADI. CDR3 size: 12 residues. CDR3 in amino acids: CASRDHRDGYTF. The CDR3 DNA sequence: TGCGCCAGCAGAGACCACAGGGACGGCTACACCTTC.

This clone was picked up one time. The CDR3 DNA follows: TGTGCCAGCAGCTTGGCCGGGGGACAGGGCGGGAGCAATCAGCCCCAGCATTTT. It is translated as CASSLAGGQGGSNQPQHF. The chain is built from TRBV5-6 and TRBJ1-5, with 9 positions matching TRBD1. This CDR3 has 18 residues. The V gene end was trimmed by 0 bases and the J gene end by 1 base; junction bases not matched to a gene: 8. Germline V CDR1 and CDR2: SGHDT, YYEEEE.

This chain uses TRBV4-1 with TRBJ2-1, with D maybe TRBD2 (6 bases). Germline assignment: CDR1 MGHRA and CDR2 YSYEKL. The CDR3 runs 17 residues. Trimming shortened V by 0 bases and J by 6 bases, and 18 bases separated the two germline ends. CDR3 sequence: CASSQEGPGEESNEQFF. The CDR3, as DNA: TGCGCCAGCAGCCAAGAAGGTCCGGGAGAAGAAAGCAATGAGCAGTTCTTC.

The rearrangement uses TRBV9 and TRBJ2-2, with 10 bases aligning to TRBD2. CDR3 length equals 16 residues. Trimming took 0 bases from V and 7 from J; bases not matched to a gene: 6. CDR1 and CDR2 from the germline V gene are SGDLS and YYNGEE. The CDR3 reads CASSVGLAGEVGELFF. The CDR3 DNA sequence: TGTGCCAGCAGCGTAGGTCTAGCGGGAGAGGTCGGGGAGCTGTTTTTT.

This chain uses TRBV2 with TRBJ2-1, with 13 nucleotides matching TRBD2. CDR1 is SNHLY, CDR2 FYNNEI, per germline. J gave up 1 base and V 5 bases, and 5 bases lay outside the gene matches. CDR3 length equals 17 residues. Written as DNA, the CDR3 is TGTGCCAGCAGTACCGGGACTAGCGGGATTTCCTACAATGAGCAGTTCTTC. This codes for CASSTGTSGISYNEQFF.

As to this clone: The sample holds other DNA sequences that translate to the same CDR3. The chain employs TRBV28 and TRBJ2-7; D assignment may be TRBD1 or TRBD2 (5 bases each). The CDR3 has 14 residues. Deletions cut 1 base from V and 0 bases from J, with 7 bases between. Looked up from germline, CDR1 is MDHEN and CDR2 is SYDVKM. CDR3 sequence (DNA): TGTGCCAGCAGTTTATTGGGACCCTCCTACGAGCAGTACTTC. This translates into CASSLLGPSYEQYF.

This clone was counted once. This chain connects TRBV5-5 to TRBJ1-1; the D gene is possibly TRBD1 (6 bases). The germline CDR1 and CDR2 sequences are SGHKS and YYEKEE (reference sequence). The CDR3 is 15 residues long. The V end was cut by 0 bases, the J end by 0 bases, with 9 bases between. This chain's CDR3 is CASSLAGGLNTEAFF. CDR3 bases: TGTGCCAGCAGCTTGGCCGGGGGGCTGAACACTGAAGCTTTCTTT.